The sequence of this TCR beta chain was determined in a study of cytomegalovirus exposure and HLA in healthy donors. The CDR3 has 14 residues. Germline CDR1 GTSNPN, CDR2 SVGIG (reference sequence). V lost 5 bases and J lost 5; bases outside the gene matches: 8. Vbeta (60) and Jbeta (13) primers were used in the PCR. Sequencing used immunoSEQ multiplex PCR; TCRdb keeps in-frame clones, though not all of them. The repertoire includes approximately 170,000 clones, 65% to 70% of them detected once, and roughly 4.1% sits in the top ten. This clonotype was sampled from a woman aged 18-29 years in good health and CMV-seropositive. Sequencing used PBMCs. The chain carries TRBV30 and TRBJ2-3; TRBD2 matches 9 bases. The CDR3 protein is CAWEAYSGGDTQYF. The CDR3 DNA is TGTGCCTGGGAAGCCTATAGCGGGGGAGATACGCAGTATTTT.